Listed below are T cell receptor beta chains from one sample, sequenced in a study of T cell changes during pregnancy in multiple sclerosis. The repertoire was sequenced with immunoSEQ multiplex PCR; TCRdb's copy has only in-frame clones and lacks some. The sample lists 60,000 to 70,000 clones, about nine tenths seen once, with 2.2% in the top ten. This specimen was peripheral blood, taken in the third trimester of pregnancy. The receptor source for this set is a female donor in good health, enrolled as a control in a pregnancy study. The CDR3 runs from the conserved cysteine through the conserved F or W. A D gene is named only where the DNA matches it firmly. Size is stated for part of the rows, as once, few or many counts, or as a class when the clone is expanded.

CASSLSVSGGYDEQYF . TRBV27 .
CASSLGQGSAEAFF TRBD1 TRBV7-3 few
CASSSPGQPQHF . TRBV5-4 few
CASSPSSGNTIYF . TRBV10-1 .
CASSEASGRIFSGELFF . TRBV2 once
CANSTGRWGVGANVLTF . TRBV10-1 .
CASSLSLAGGPSSQFF TRBD2 TRBV5-1 .
CASSLVYRLTGELFF . TRBV5-6 once
CASSTAGALDTQYF TRBD2 TRBV7-6 .
CASSANSYEQYF . TRBV5-1 .
CASSWEGGSNSYEQYF TRBD2 TRBV7-6 .
CASSYLTSGSTGELFF TRBD2 TRBV6-5 .
CASSQDAGAPAGTQYF . TRBV4-1 once
CAISDQAGAYEQYF . TRBV10-3 .
CAISIGLAGVGGELFF TRBD2 TRBV10-3 .
CASSVADSGGTEAFF . TRBV9 .
CASSQVASLGDEQFF . TRBV4-1 .
CASSFQLAGLRNEQYF TRBD2 TRBV5-4 once
CASSGQGMNTEAFF . TRBV2 .
CASSVAGNQPQHF . TRBV9 .
CASQGQGLNIQYF TRBD1 TRBV2 few
CASSDSLSGANVLTF . TRBV6-4 .
CASSPPQRYYNEQFF . TRBV18 once
CATSGPNEKLFF . TRBV25-1 .
CACQGAPGYTF . TRBV30 .
CARAGEIVTEAFF . TRBV30 .
CASSTRQGALGNTIYF TRBD1 TRBV9 .
CASSTGLYSNQPQHF . TRBV19 few
CASSLEDSTDTQYF . TRBV5-4 .